This T cell receptor beta chain was identified during a study of blood T cell repertoires in COVID-19. Study in general: Specimens from acute and convalescent COVID-19 originated in the United States, Italy and Spain.

Original analysis: Amplification with reference gene primers provided the estimates of nucleated cell counts. Sequencing used immunoSEQ multiplex PCR; TCRdb keeps in-frame clones, though not all of them. V and J calls and clone size follow that table, whereas D and trimming were derived from the DNA. The sample lists about 100,000 clones; about nine tenths were seen once. Germline CDR1 SGHVS, CDR2 FQNEAQ. CDR3 length equals 16 residues. J lost 1 base, V lost 2 bases, and 4 bases had no gene match. What was sequenced was peripheral blood. The rearrangement uses TRBV7-8 and TRBJ1-5; 8 nucleotides agree with TRBD1. The TCR originated in a man aged 70-80 years with acute or convalescent COVID-19. DNA for the CDR3: TGTGCCAGCAGCTTATCTGGACAGGGAAGCAATCAGCCCCAGCATTTT. This translates into CASSLSGQGSNQPQHF.